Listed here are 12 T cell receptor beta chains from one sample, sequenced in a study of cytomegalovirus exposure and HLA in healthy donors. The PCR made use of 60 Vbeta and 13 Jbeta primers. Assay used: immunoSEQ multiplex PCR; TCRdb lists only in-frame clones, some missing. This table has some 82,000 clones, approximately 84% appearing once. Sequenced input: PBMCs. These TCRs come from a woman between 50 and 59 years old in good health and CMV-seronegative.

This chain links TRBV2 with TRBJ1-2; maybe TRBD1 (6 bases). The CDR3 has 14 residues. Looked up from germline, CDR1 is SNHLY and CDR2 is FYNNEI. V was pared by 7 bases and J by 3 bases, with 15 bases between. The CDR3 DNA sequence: TGTGCCAGCACACAGGGATCTCCGTACTATGGCTACACCTTC. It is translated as CASTQGSPYYGYTF. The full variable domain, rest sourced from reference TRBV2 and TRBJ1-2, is EPEVTQTPSHQVTQMGQEVILRCVPISNHLYFYWYRQILGQKVEFLVSFYNNEISEKSEIFDDQFSVERPDGSNFTLKIRSTKLEDSAMYFCASTQGSPYYGYTFGSGTRLTVV.

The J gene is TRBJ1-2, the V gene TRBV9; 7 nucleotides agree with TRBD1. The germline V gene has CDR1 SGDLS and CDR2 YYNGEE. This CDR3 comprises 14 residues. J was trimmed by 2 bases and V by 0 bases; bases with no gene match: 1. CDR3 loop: CASSVGGGNYGYTF. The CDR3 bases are TGTGCCAGCAGCGTAGGAGGGGGCAACTATGGCTACACCTTC.

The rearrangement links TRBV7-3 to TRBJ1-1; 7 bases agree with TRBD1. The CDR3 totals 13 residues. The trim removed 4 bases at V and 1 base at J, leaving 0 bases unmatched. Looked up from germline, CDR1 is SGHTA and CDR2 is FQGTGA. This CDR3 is CASSWDRNTEAFF. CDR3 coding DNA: TGTGCCAGCAGCTGGGACAGGAACACTGAAGCTTTCTTT.

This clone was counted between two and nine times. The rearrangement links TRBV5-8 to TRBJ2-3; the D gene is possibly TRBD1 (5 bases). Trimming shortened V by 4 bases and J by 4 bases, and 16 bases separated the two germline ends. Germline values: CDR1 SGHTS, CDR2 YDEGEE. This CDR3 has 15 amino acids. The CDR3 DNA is TGTGCCAGCAGCCCCCGAGGAGCCAGGGCAGATACGCAGTATTTT. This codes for CASSPRGARADTQYF. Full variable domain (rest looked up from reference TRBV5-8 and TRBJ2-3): EAGVTQSPTHLIKTRGQQATLRCSPISGHTSVYWYQQALGLGLQFLLWYDEGEERNRGNFPPRFSGRQFPNYSSELNVNALELEDSALYLCASSPRGARADTQYFGPGTRLTVL.

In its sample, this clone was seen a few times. CDR3 bases: TGTGCCAGTAGGGCTACCGGGACAGGGCTTGCAAAACTGTTTTTT. Its translation: CASRATGTGLAKLFF. This chain links TRBV19 with TRBJ1-4; 9 bases are a match to TRBD1. Per the germline V gene, CDR1 is LNHDA and CDR2 is SQIVND (reference sequence). The CDR3 has 15 amino acids. V gave up 6 bases and J gave up 10 bases; unmatched junction bases: 12.

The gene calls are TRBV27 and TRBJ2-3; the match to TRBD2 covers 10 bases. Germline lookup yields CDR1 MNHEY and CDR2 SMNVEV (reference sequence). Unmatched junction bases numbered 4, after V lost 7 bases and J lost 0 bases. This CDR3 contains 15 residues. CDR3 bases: TGTGCCAGCATCAGACTAGCGGGCAGCACAGATACGCAGTATTTT. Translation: CASIRLAGSTDTQYF.

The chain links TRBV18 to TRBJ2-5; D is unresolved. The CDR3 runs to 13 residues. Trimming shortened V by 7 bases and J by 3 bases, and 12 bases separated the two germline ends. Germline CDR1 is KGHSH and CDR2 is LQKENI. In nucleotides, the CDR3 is TGTGCCAGCTTCAACAGTATTAAAGAGACCCAGTACTTC. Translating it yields CASFNSIKETQYF.

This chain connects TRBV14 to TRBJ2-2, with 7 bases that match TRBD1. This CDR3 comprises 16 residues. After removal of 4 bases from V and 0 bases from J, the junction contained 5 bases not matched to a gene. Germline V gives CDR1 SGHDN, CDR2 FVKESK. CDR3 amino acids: CASSRDSSANTGELFF. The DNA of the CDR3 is TGTGCCAGCAGCCGGGACAGCTCCGCGAACACCGGGGAGCTGTTTTTT.

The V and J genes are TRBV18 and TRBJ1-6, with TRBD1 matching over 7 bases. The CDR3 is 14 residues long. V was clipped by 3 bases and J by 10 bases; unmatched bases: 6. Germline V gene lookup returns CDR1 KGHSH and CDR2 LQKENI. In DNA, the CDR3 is TGTGCCAGCTCACCTGAGACAGGGAAATCACCCCTCCACTTT. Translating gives CASSPETGKSPLHF.

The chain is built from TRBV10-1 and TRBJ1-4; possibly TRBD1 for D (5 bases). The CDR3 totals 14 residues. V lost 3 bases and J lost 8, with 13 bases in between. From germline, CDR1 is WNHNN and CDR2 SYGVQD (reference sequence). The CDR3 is CASSDRERKEKLFF. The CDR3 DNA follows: TGCGCCAGCAGTGACAGGGAACGTAAGGAAAAACTGTTTTTT.

The CDR3 DNA sequence: TGTGCCAGCAGCCAACACTTGCTAGCGGGGGTCGGCAATGAGCAGTTCTTC. Amino acid sequence: CASSQHLLAGVGNEQFF. The V and J genes are TRBV4-2 and TRBJ2-1; TRBD2 matches at 10 bases. With 2 bases clipped from V and 6 bases from J, the junction kept 10 bases outside the gene matches. The CDR3 is made up of 17 amino acids. The V gene's germline CDR1 is LGHNA and CDR2 YNFKEQ.

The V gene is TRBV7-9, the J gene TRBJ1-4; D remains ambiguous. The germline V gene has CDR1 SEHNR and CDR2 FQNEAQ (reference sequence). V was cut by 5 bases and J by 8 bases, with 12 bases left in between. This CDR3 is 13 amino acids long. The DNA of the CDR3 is TGTGCCAGCAGCCCCTACCCCAGGGAAAAACTGTTTTTT. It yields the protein CASSPYPREKLFF.